These 16 T cell receptor beta chains came from one sample sequenced in a study of OX40 agonist ivuxolimab in advanced cancers. Produced via immunoSEQ multiplex PCR; TCRdb's table is partial and in-frame only. This table holds approximately 66,000 clones, 85% found once. The starting material was CD4+ or CD8+ T cells sorted from blood, obtained in a trial of the OX40 agonist ivuxolimab. These receptor sequences come from an adult with an advanced solid tumor such as melanoma, head and neck, liver or kidney cancer.

V and J are TRBV7-2 and TRBJ2-5; possible D gene TRBD2, 5 bases. The CDR3 length is 15 residues. V was pared by 5 bases and J by 2 bases, with 15 bases between. The germline CDR1 and CDR2 sequences are SGHTA and FQGNSA. The CDR3 DNA reads TGTGCCAGCAGCCAAAGGAATAGGAGGCAAGAGACCCAGTACTTC. Translation gives CASSQRNRRQETQYF.

The V call is TRBV16, the J call TRBJ1-2; the D gene is possibly TRBD1 (6 bases). The V end lost 4 bases, the J end lost 7 bases, and 19 bases lay between the germline ends. This CDR3 region has 15 residues. Germline assignment: CDR1 KGHSY and CDR2 FQNENV. The chain's CDR3 is CASSPPLTGGGGYTF. For the CDR3, the DNA is TGTGCCAGCAGCCCTCCGTTGACAGGAGGAGGTGGCTACACCTTC.

The chain has TRBV7-3 and TRBJ2-1; 7 nucleotides match TRBD2. CDR1 is SGHTA, CDR2 FQGTGA, per germline. This CDR3 comprises 13 residues. V was pared by 2 bases and J by 7 bases, with 2 bases of the junction left unmatched. The CDR3 nucleotides are TGTGCCAGCAGCTTACGGGGGGAGAATGAGCAGTTCTTC. As protein: CASSLRGENEQFF.

This clone was seen only a few times. The chain employs TRBV6-5 and TRBJ1-1; D perhaps matches TRBD1 (5 bases). This CDR3 region has 13 residues. V lost 2 bases, J lost 7 bases, and 11 bases lay in between. CDR1 and CDR2 from the germline V gene are MNHEY and SVGAGI. CDR3 coding DNA: TGTGCCAGCAGTTACCCAGGGTCAGGTGAAGCTTTCTTT. Translated, it gives CASSYPGSGEAFF.

This chain uses TRBV7-8 with TRBJ2-1; 8 bases map to TRBD2. Germline values: CDR1 SGHVS, CDR2 FQNEAQ. This CDR3 contains 16 residues. V shed 3 bases, J shed 10 bases, and the junction held 14 bases outside the gene matches. The CDR3 DNA is TGTGCCAGCAGCTTCCAGGGGACTAGAGGGTCTAACGAGCAGTTCTTC. Its protein is CASSFQGTRGSNEQFF.

The gene calls are TRBV7-2 and TRBJ2-3; 7 bases fit TRBD2. The germline CDR1 and CDR2 sequences are SGHTA and FQGNSA. J gave up 1 base and V 6 bases, and 10 bases lay outside the gene matches. This CDR3 has 16 amino acids. Here the CDR3 reads CASRPSGSGGTDTQYF. In DNA form, the CDR3 reads TGTGCCAGCAGGCCCAGCGGCAGCGGGGGCACAGATACGCAGTATTTT.

The V gene is TRBV6-1, the J gene TRBJ1-2; tentative D call: TRBD1 (5 bases). V lost 1 base to trimming and J lost 4 bases, with 13 bases between them. Germline V gives CDR1 MNHNS, CDR2 SASEGT. The CDR3 has 15 residues. DNA of the CDR3: TGTGCCAGCAGTGAAGGGCAGGGAGGGAGCTATGGCTACACCTTC. Its translation is CASSEGQGGSYGYTF.

J is TRBJ1-4 and V is TRBV28; D remains unclear. Trimming removed 7 bases from V and 0 bases from J, with 12 bases in between. This CDR3 contains 15 residues. CDR1 and CDR2 (germline): MDHEN, SYDVKM. The CDR3 region has the DNA TGTGCCAGCACCTCGGGGAGTGCAACTAATGAAAAACTGTTTTTT. Amino acid sequence: CASTSGSATNEKLFF.

CDR3 DNA: TGCGCCAGCAGCATAGGACAGCAATACGAGCAGTACTTC. As protein: CASSIGQQYEQYF. The rearrangement uses TRBV5-1 and TRBJ2-7; D might be TRBD1 (6 bases). CDR3 size: 13 residues. V was shortened by 4 bases and J by 4 bases, with 12 bases between the two germline ends. CDR1 and CDR2 from the germline V gene are SGHRS and YFSETQ.

Comment on this clone: Other DNA sequences in this specimen translate into the identical CDR3. The chain carries TRBV5-1 and TRBJ2-7, with TRBD1 matching over 9 bases. From germline, CDR1 is SGHRS and CDR2 YFSETQ. This CDR3 has 13 amino acids. V lost 5 bases and J lost 3; bases outside the gene matches: 3. CDR3 amino acids: CASSTDRGYEQYF. Written as DNA, the CDR3 is TGCGCCAGCAGTACGGACAGGGGCTACGAGCAGTACTTC.

V is TRBV4-2 and J is TRBJ2-1; 7 nucleotides line up with TRBD2. V gave up 0 bases and J gave up 4 bases; unmatched junction bases: 6. Germline V gene sequence: CDR1 LGHNA, CDR2 YNFKEQ. This CDR3 contains 16 residues. The DNA of the CDR3 is TGTGCCAGCAGCCAAGATTGGGGGGGGAGTTACAATGAGCAGTTCTTC. This codes for CASSQDWGGSYNEQFF.

The chain uses TRBV12-5 and TRBJ2-3, with D maybe TRBD2 (5 bases). Germline CDR1 LGHNT, CDR2 FRNRAP. The CDR3 contains 12 residues. The V and J ends lost 7 bases and 4 bases respectively, with 9 bases between them. The CDR3 region is CASAFSADTQYF. In DNA, the CDR3 is TGTGCTAGTGCCTTTAGCGCAGATACGCAGTATTTT.

V and J are TRBV11-2 and TRBJ2-2; D is ambiguous. The V gene lost 5 bases and the J gene lost 2 bases, with 9 bases spanning the gap. This CDR3 has 14 residues. Germline CDR1 is SGHAT and CDR2 is FQNNGV. DNA of the CDR3: TGTGCCAGCAGCCCGGGTCTTAACACCGGGGAGCTGTTTTTT. Its translation is CASSPGLNTGELFF.

This clone was detected only once. This chain joins TRBV7-2 and TRBJ2-7, with 8 bases that match TRBD2. The trim removed 0 bases at V and 4 bases at J, leaving 8 bases unmatched. CDR3 length: 16 residues. Per the germline V gene, CDR1 is SGHTA and CDR2 is FQGNSA. Here the CDR3 reads CASSLALREGLYEQYF. The CDR3 DNA follows: TGTGCCAGCAGCTTAGCGCTTCGGGAGGGCCTATACGAGCAGTACTTC. Supplemented by reference TRBV7-2 and TRBJ2-7, the full variable domain reads GAGVSQSPSNKVTEKGKDVELRCDPISGHTALYWYRQSLGQGLEFLIYFQGNSAPDKSGLPSDRFSAERTGGSVSTLTIQRTQQEDSAVYLCASSLALREGLYEQYFGPGTRLTVT.

V usage is TRBV7-9 and J usage is TRBJ2-7; TRBD1 matches 7 bases. The CDR3 spans 13 residues. Trimming removed 6 bases from V and 2 bases from J; junction bases left unmatched: 4. The germline V gene has CDR1 SEHNR and CDR2 FQNEAQ (reference sequence). The CDR3 DNA is TGTGCCAGCAGTTGGGACAGAACCTACGAGCAGTACTTC. Translating it yields CASSWDRTYEQYF.

The chain couples TRBV6-6 to TRBJ1-2, with a tentative D call TRBD1 (6 bases). V was trimmed by 3 bases and J by 6 bases, leaving 11 bases between them. The germline CDR1 and CDR2 sequences are MNHNY and SVGAGI (reference sequence). The CDR3 is 13 amino acids. CDR3 protein: CASSYGGLNGYTF. The DNA of the CDR3 is TGTGCCAGCAGTTATGGGGGGCTGAATGGCTACACCTTC.